Following are 32 T cell receptor beta chains from one sample sequenced in a study of shared clonotypes between healthy human individuals. The assay was immunoSEQ multiplex PCR, and TCRdb's table has in-frame clones only and misses some. The data show about 710,000 clones, about two thirds seen once. The sample comprised memory CD4+ T cells sorted from blood. Subset: CD45RA-negative fraction. The receptors were gathered from a woman in her 30s in good health.

The chain joins TRBV7-9 to TRBJ1-2; D gene ambiguous. CDR1 is SEHNR, CDR2 FQNEAQ, per germline (reference sequence). The CDR3 is 14 amino acids. The V gene lost 3 bases and the J gene lost 9 bases, with 17 bases spanning the gap. CDR3 nucleotide sequence: TGTGCCAGCAGCTTCCCCGGCTCCGCTATGAGCTACACCTTC. Amino acid sequence: CASSFPGSAMSYTF.

The chain is built from TRBV6-7 and TRBJ2-3; TRBD2 matches at 8 bases. TRBV6-7 is an ORF, and what it does is uncertain. With V trimmed by 0 bases and J by 2 bases, 7 bases remained unmatched. This CDR3 comprises 17 residues. The CDR3 loop reads CASSYSRQREYTDTQYF. CDR3 sequence (DNA): TGTGCCAGCAGTTACTCGAGACAGCGGGAGTACACAGATACGCAGTATTTT.

This clone was observed a single time. The rearrangement uses TRBV27 and TRBJ2-2; 10 positions match TRBD1. The junction had 6 bases not matched to a gene; V was cut back by 10 bases and J by 4 bases. The germline V gene has CDR1 MNHEY and CDR2 SMNVEV (reference sequence). The CDR3 has 14 amino acids. CDR3 DNA sequence: TGTGCCACCTGGACAGGGGGTCTCACCGGGGAGCTGTTTTTT. Its translation is CATWTGGLTGELFF.

About this clone: The same CDR3 can be traced to other DNA sequences in this sample. The chain combines TRBV19 with TRBJ2-1; 7 bases map to TRBD2. CDR3 length: 14 amino acids. Germline assignment: CDR1 LNHDA and CDR2 SQIVND (reference sequence). J gave up 5 bases and V 4 bases, and 5 bases lay outside the gene matches. In DNA form, the CDR3 reads TGTGCCAGTAGTAGCGGGAGAGAAAACAATGAGCAGTTCTTC. As protein: CASSSGRENNEQFF. Full variable domain (outside the CDR3, taken from reference TRBV19 and TRBJ2-1): DGGITQSPKYLFRKEGQNVTLSCEQNLNHDAMYWYRQDPGQGLRLIYYSQIVNDFQKGDIAEGYSVSREKKESFPLTVTSAQKNPTAFYLCASSSGRENNEQFFGPGTRLTVL.

The chain uses TRBV28 and TRBJ1-1, with D hard to call. Germline V lookup: CDR1 MDHEN, CDR2 SYDVKM. The CDR3 length is 12 residues. V was trimmed by 7 bases and J by 5 bases, leaving 11 bases between them. In DNA form, the CDR3 reads TGTGCCAGCATCAATTGGGGAACTGAAGCTTTCTTT. Translating it yields CASINWGTEAFF.

V gene TRBV11-1 combines with J gene TRBJ2-1; D is undetermined. Trimming removed 5 bases at V and 7 bases at J, with 9 bases between. CDR1 is SGHAT and CDR2 is FQDESV in the germline V gene (reference sequence). CDR3 size: 12 residues. The CDR3 here is CASSLTRNEQFF. In nucleotides, the CDR3 is TGTGCCAGCAGCCTTACTCGAAATGAGCAGTTCTTC.

On this clone itself: Distinct nucleotide sequences in the sample also encode this CDR3. This sequence joins TRBV10-3 and TRBJ1-2; TRBD1 agrees at 7 bases. The germline CDR1 and CDR2 sequences are ENHRY and SYGVKD. CDR3 size: 12 residues. The trim removed 2 bases at V and 8 bases at J, leaving 2 bases unmatched. CDR3 in amino acids: CAISERQGGYTF. In DNA form, the CDR3 reads TGTGCCATCAGTGAGCGACAGGGAGGCTACACCTTC.

This clone was detected many times. This chain joins TRBV25-1 and TRBJ2-7, with 9 bases matching TRBD2. Germline assignment: CDR1 MGHDK and CDR2 SYGVNS. The CDR3 loop spans 18 amino acids. The V segment lost 4 bases and the J segment 3 bases; nucleotides outside the gene matches: 16. The CDR3: CASSGGWGKREVIYEQYF. As DNA, the CDR3 is TGTGCCAGCAGTGGAGGATGGGGGAAGCGGGAGGTCATCTACGAGCAGTACTTC.

V usage is TRBV14 and J usage is TRBJ2-7; TRBD1 might be the D (5 bases). This CDR3 is 16 amino acids long. CDR1 is SGHDN and CDR2 is FVKESK in the germline V gene. V lost 1 base and J lost 2, with 15 bases in between. The CDR3 DNA reads as TGTGCCAGCAGCCAAGTAGGGGATTTCCTTACCTACGAGCAGTACTTC. This gives the protein CASSQVGDFLTYEQYF.

The chain combines TRBV5-1 with TRBJ2-7; TRBD1 aligns across 7 bases. V lost 5 bases, J lost 8 bases, and 10 bases stayed unmatched. This CDR3 has 13 residues. CDR1 and CDR2 (germline): SGHRS, YFSETQ. CDR3 region: CASRDRVSLQQYF. CDR3 in DNA: TGCGCCAGCAGAGACAGGGTTTCGTTACAGCAGTACTTC.

This clone was counted many times. The V and J genes are TRBV7-9 and TRBJ1-2; D remains ambiguous. Germline loops: CDR1 SEHNR, CDR2 FQNEAQ (reference sequence). This CDR3 has 15 residues. The ends were cut back, 1 base at V and 4 bases at J, with 13 bases in the middle. CDR3 loop: CASSLGQPGGYGYTF. CDR3 nucleotides: TGTGCCAGCAGCTTAGGCCAGCCCGGAGGCTATGGCTACACCTTC.

V and J are TRBV10-3 and TRBJ1-5, with D possibly TRBD1 on 6 matching bases. From germline, CDR1 is ENHRY and CDR2 SYGVKD. This CDR3 region has 14 residues. The ends were cut back, 4 bases at V and 3 bases at J, with 10 bases in the middle. The CDR3 DNA sequence: TGTGCCATCAGTGGAACAGGGACCAATCAGCCCCAGCATTTT. This codes for CAISGTGTNQPQHF.

Only a few counts were recorded for this clone. The rearrangement uses TRBV6-5 and TRBJ1-5; D is perhaps TRBD1 (6 bases). The ends were cut back, 6 bases at V and 4 bases at J, with 10 bases in the middle. Germline values: CDR1 MNHEY, CDR2 SVGAGI. This CDR3 spans 13 amino acids. CDR3: CASRGTNNQPQHF. As DNA, the CDR3 is TGTGCCAGCAGAGGGACAAATAATCAGCCCCAGCATTTT.

The chain recombines TRBV15 with TRBJ1-4; D is undetermined. Germline values: CDR1 LNHNV, CDR2 YYDKDF (reference sequence). V was clipped by 0 bases and J by 5 bases, with 7 bases between them. CDR3 size: 14 residues. The CDR3 reads CATSRDVSNEKLFF. The CDR3 coding sequence is TGTGCCACCAGCAGAGACGTCAGCAATGAAAAACTGTTTTTT.

V gene TRBV11-2 combines with J gene TRBJ2-1; D uncertain. The V gene's germline CDR1 is SGHAT and CDR2 FQNNGV. The CDR3 has 13 amino acids. V was clipped by 5 bases and J by 6 bases, with 11 bases between them. CDR3 sequence (DNA): TGTGCCAGCAGCCTCAACACGGGCAATGAGCAGTTCTTC. This encodes CASSLNTGNEQFF.

This chain uses TRBV7-9 with TRBJ2-1; 7 bases agree with TRBD1. The J segment lost 6 bases and the V segment lost 6 bases, leaving 11 bases of the junction unmatched. The CDR3 has 15 residues. Germline CDR1 and CDR2: SEHNR and FQNEAQ (reference sequence). The CDR3 is CASRSRFPGGNEQFF. CDR3 DNA sequence: TGTGCCAGCAGATCACGTTTCCCAGGGGGCAATGAGCAGTTCTTC.

This clone was detected only once. This chain connects TRBV18 to TRBJ2-6, with D possibly matching TRBD1 (5 bases). V lost 3 bases and J lost 0, with 6 bases in between. The germline CDR1 and CDR2 sequences are KGHSH and LQKENI. The CDR3 consists of 15 residues. The CDR3 loop is CASSPQGSGANVLTF. The CDR3 DNA reads TGTGCCAGCTCACCGCAGGGCTCTGGGGCCAACGTCCTGACTTTC.

This chain uses TRBV27 with TRBJ1-1; 11 positions match TRBD1. Germline CDR1 is MNHEY and CDR2 is SMNVEV (reference sequence). The CDR3 covers 15 residues. The V gene end was trimmed by 4 bases and the J gene end by 6 bases; junction bases not matched to a gene: 7. The CDR3 bases are TGTGCCAGCAGTTCTCGGACAGGGGGCTACCCTGAAGCTTTCTTT. This codes for CASSSRTGGYPEAFF.

This clone was observed a single time. Possible read error: a much larger clone is one base away. The chain recombines TRBV5-4 with TRBJ2-5; no reliable D call. Germline CDR1 and CDR2: SGHNT and YYREEE (reference sequence). Trimming left V 5 bases short and J 0 bases short, with 2 bases between. The CDR3 length is 11 residues. CDR3 coding DNA: TGTGCCAGCAGTTACCAAGAGACCCAGTACTTC. The encoded protein is CASSYQETQYF. Full variable domain (rest looked up from reference TRBV5-4 and TRBJ2-5): ETGVTQSPTHLIKTRGQQVTLRCSSQSGHNTVSWYQQALGQGPQFIFQYYREEENGRGNFPPRFSGLQFPNYSSELNVNALELDDSALYLCASSYQETQYFGPGTRLLVL.

The gene calls are TRBV6-6 and TRBJ2-1, with 12 positions matching TRBD2. CDR1 is MNHNY, CDR2 SVGAGI, per germline (reference sequence). CDR3 size: 15 residues. V was pared by 5 bases and J by 4 bases, with 3 bases of the junction left unmatched. CDR3 loop: CASSTGLAGYNEQFF. The CDR3, as DNA: TGTGCCAGCAGTACGGGACTAGCGGGTTACAATGAGCAGTTCTTC.

The chain is built from TRBV7-9 and TRBJ2-1; TRBD2 agrees at 7 bases. Germline CDR1 and CDR2: SEHNR and FQNEAQ (reference sequence). This CDR3 has 13 amino acids. The V and J ends lost 5 bases and 6 bases, in that order; junction bases with no gene match: 4. Written as DNA, the CDR3 is TGTGCCAGCAGCCCCATAGCGGGCAATGAGCAGTTCTTC. Residues: CASSPIAGNEQFF.

This chain connects TRBV6-5 to TRBJ1-1; D gene unclear. Germline CDR1 is MNHEY and CDR2 is SVGAGI. The CDR3 consists of 10 residues. Trimming took off 8 bases at V and 9 bases at J, with 10 bases between the two ends. CDR3 amino acids: CASGRSQAFF. The CDR3 region has the DNA TGTGCCAGCGGCCGTTCCCAAGCTTTCTTT.

This chain connects TRBV5-1 to TRBJ2-7, with 7 bases identical to TRBD1. CDR3 size: 13 residues. Trimming at V came to 6 bases and at J to 0 bases, leaving 3 bases not matched to a gene. Germline V gene data show CDR1 as SGHRS and CDR2 as YFSETQ. The CDR3 here is CASNTGDSYEQYF. The DNA of the CDR3 is TGCGCCAGCAATACAGGGGACTCCTACGAGCAGTACTTC.

This clone was found a few times. This chain connects TRBV7-9 to TRBJ2-4, with D tentatively TRBD2 (6 bases). CDR1 and CDR2 from the germline V gene are SEHNR and FQNEAQ (reference sequence). The V end lost 4 bases, the J end lost 1 base, and 23 bases lay between the germline ends. There are 19 residues in the CDR3. The CDR3 region is CASSSSVVGGIVAKNIQYF. DNA for the CDR3: TGTGCCAGCAGCTCCTCTGTAGTTGGCGGGATTGTCGCCAAAAACATTCAGTACTTC.

V is TRBV7-3 and J is TRBJ2-2; TRBD1 matches at 7 bases. Trimming removed 5 bases from V and 1 base from J; junction bases left unmatched: 1. Germline V gene lookup returns CDR1 SGHTA and CDR2 FQGTGA. CDR3 length: 14 residues. As DNA, the CDR3 is TGTGCCAGCAGCCGGGACAGGAACACCGGGGAGCTGTTTTTT. This translates into CASSRDRNTGELFF.

This clone was recorded a few times. The chain recombines TRBV11-2 with TRBJ1-1; D is undetermined. The V gene lost 5 bases and the J gene lost 0 bases, with 10 bases spanning the gap. The CDR3 sequence is 14 residues long. Germline V lookup: CDR1 SGHAT, CDR2 FQNNGV. Here the CDR3 reads CASSGLGMNTEAFF. CDR3 DNA: TGTGCCAGCAGCGGGCTGGGGATGAACACTGAAGCTTTCTTT.

The rearrangement joins TRBV19 to TRBJ2-6; no clear D gene. The V end lost 3 bases, the J end lost 0 bases, and 6 bases lay between the germline ends. Germline V gene sequence: CDR1 LNHDA, CDR2 SQIVND (reference sequence). The CDR3 runs to 15 residues. CDR3 protein: CASSIWLSGANVLTF. The CDR3 bases are TGTGCCAGTAGTATCTGGCTCTCTGGGGCCAACGTCCTGACTTTC.

This clone was seen just once. In DNA form, the CDR3 reads TGTGCCAGTAGTTTTGGACTAGCGGGTTTCCAAGAGACCCAGTACTTC. Amino acids: CASSFGLAGFQETQYF. The chain joins TRBV19 to TRBJ2-5, with TRBD2 matching 11 bases. The length of the CDR3 is 16 residues. Germline CDR1 and CDR2: LNHDA and SQIVND (reference sequence). J was trimmed by 1 base and V by 5 bases; bases with no gene match: 6.

In this sample, this clone turned up once. The V call is TRBV28, the J call TRBJ1-2; 9 nucleotides match TRBD1. Germline trimming cut 6 bases from V and 7 bases from J; bases unmatched to any gene: 15. The germline V gene has CDR1 MDHEN and CDR2 SYDVKM. The CDR3 runs 16 residues. The CDR3 DNA follows: TGTGCCAGCAGCCTTTTCAACCACAGGGGGCAGGGTGGCTACACCTTC. Its protein is CASSLFNHRGQGGYTF.

The chain uses TRBV5-1 and TRBJ2-7; 9 positions match TRBD2. Germline values: CDR1 SGHRS, CDR2 YFSETQ. V dropped 1 base and J dropped 7; count of bases not matched to a gene: 9. The CDR3 has 15 residues. CDR3 bases: TGCGCCAGCAGCTTGACGCTAGCGGGACTCATGGAGCAGTACTTC. The encoded protein is CASSLTLAGLMEQYF.

The chain recombines TRBV25-1 with TRBJ2-2; possibly TRBD2 for D (5 bases). V was pared by 3 bases and J by 0 bases, with 11 bases between. Germline V gene lookup returns CDR1 MGHDK and CDR2 SYGVNS. The CDR3 is made up of 16 amino acids. This chain's CDR3 is CASSDRGSANTGELFF. In DNA, the CDR3 is TGTGCCAGCAGTGACCGAGGGTCCGCGAACACCGGGGAGCTGTTTTTT.

This clone was counted a few times. This specimen includes other DNA sequences encoding the same CDR3. V is TRBV29-1 and J is TRBJ1-3, with a weak D call TRBD1 (6 bases). The V end was cut by 2 bases, the J end by 1 base, with 6 bases between. The CDR3 covers 13 residues. CDR1 is SQVTM, CDR2 ANQGSEA, per germline. DNA of the CDR3: TGCAGCGTTGAAAGGGGGTCTGGAAACACCATATATTTT. It codes for CSVERGSGNTIYF.